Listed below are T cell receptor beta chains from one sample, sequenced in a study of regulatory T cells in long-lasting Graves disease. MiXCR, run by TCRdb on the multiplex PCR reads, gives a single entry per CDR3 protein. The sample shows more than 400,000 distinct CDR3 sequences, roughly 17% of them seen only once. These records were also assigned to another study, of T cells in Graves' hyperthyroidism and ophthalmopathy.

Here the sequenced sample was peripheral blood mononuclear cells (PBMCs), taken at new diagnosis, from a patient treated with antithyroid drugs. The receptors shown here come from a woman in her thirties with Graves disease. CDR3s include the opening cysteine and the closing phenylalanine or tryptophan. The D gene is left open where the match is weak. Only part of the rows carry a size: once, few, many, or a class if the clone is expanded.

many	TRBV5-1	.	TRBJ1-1	CASNPRGIYSTEAFF	TGCGCCAGCAATCCAAGAGGGATTTACAGCACTGAAGCTTTCTTT
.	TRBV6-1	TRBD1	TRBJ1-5	CASSRPNTGGDYNQPQHF	TGTGCCAGCAGCCGTCCCAATACAGGGGGCGATTACAATCAGCCCCAGCATTTT
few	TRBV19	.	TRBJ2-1	CASSIARRSYNEQFF	TGTGCCAGTAGTATCGCTCGGAGGAGTTACAATGAGCAGTTCTTC
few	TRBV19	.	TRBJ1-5	CASSRRGTQPQHF	TGTGCCAGTAGTCGAAGGGGGACTCAGCCCCAGCATTTT
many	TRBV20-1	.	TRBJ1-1	CSARPGGNTEAFF	TGCAGTGCTAGACCCGGCGGGAACACTGAAGCTTTCTTT
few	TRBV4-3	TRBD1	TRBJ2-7	CASSQGQWDEQYF	TGCGCCAGCAGCCAGGGACAGTGGGACGAGCAGTACTTC
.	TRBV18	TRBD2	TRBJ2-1	CASSPKREFGNEQFF	TGTGCCAGCTCCCCTAAGCGGGAGTTTGGCAATGAGCAGTTCTTC
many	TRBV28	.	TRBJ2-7	CASRAGGGGSYEQYF	TGTGCCAGCAGGGCCGGGGGCGGAGGGTCCTACGAGCAGTACTTC
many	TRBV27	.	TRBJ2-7	CASSPTGRTYEQYF	TGTGCCAGCAGTCCGACCGGGAGAACCTACGAGCAGTACTTC
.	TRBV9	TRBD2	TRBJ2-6	CASSSLAGGGGANVLTF	TGTGCCAGCAGCTCCCTAGCGGGAGGTGGTGGGGCCAACGTCCTGACTTTC
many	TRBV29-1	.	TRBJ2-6	CSVEGGANVLTF	TGCAGCGTCGAGGGGGGGGCCAACGTCCTGACTTTC
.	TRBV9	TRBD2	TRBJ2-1	CASSVEGYGREVDEQFF	TGTGCCAGCAGCGTAGAGGGGTACGGGCGGGAGGTCGATGAGCAGTTCTTC
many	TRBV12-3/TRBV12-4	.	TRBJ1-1	CASTKGGGNTEAFF	TGTGCCAGCACTAAAGGGGGGGGGAACACTGAAGCTTTCTTT
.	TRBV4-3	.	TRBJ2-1	CASGQDGVDDEQFF	TGCGCCAGCGGCCAAGATGGAGTAGACGATGAGCAGTTCTTC
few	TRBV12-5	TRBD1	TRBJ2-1	CASGPTPPGQGKFF	TGTGCTAGTGGTCCTACCCCTCCGGGACAGGGCAAGTTCTTC
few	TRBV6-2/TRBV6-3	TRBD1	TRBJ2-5	CASRDDRGGETQYF	TGTGCCAGCAGAGACGACAGGGGAGGAGAGACCCAGTACTTC
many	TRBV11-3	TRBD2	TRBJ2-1	CASSVGLAGVNEQFF	TGTGCCAGCAGCGTGGGACTAGCGGGAGTAAATGAGCAGTTCTTC
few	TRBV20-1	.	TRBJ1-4	CSAYLRGANEKLFF	TGCAGTGCCTACCTCAGGGGAGCTAATGAAAAACTGTTTTTT
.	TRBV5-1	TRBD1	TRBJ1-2	CASSWRDRDEGTF	TGCGCCAGCAGCTGGAGGGACAGGGATGAGGGCACCTTC
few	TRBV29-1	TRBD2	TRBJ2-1	CSGAPTSGNNEQFF	TGCAGCGGCGCTCCGACTAGCGGTAACAATGAGCAGTTCTTC
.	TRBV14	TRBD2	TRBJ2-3	CASSGGLALDTQYF	TGTGCCAGCAGCGGGGGACTAGCGTTGGATACGCAGTATTTT
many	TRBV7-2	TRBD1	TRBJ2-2	CASSSDRESTGELFF	TGTGCCAGCAGCTCCGACAGGGAATCCACCGGGGAGCTGTTTTTT
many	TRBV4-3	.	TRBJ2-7	CASSPYLTGYEQYF	TGCGCCAGCAGCCCTTACCTGACAGGCTACGAGCAGTACTTC
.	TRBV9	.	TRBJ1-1	CASSEGEIGVTEAFF	TGTGCCAGCAGCGAAGGGGAGATTGGGGTCACTGAAGCTTTCTTT
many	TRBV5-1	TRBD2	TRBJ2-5	CASSAGTSGFQETQYF	TGCGCCAGCAGCGCGGGGACTAGCGGGTTCCAAGAGACCCAGTACTTC
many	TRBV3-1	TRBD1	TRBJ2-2	CASSHLDRNGELFF	TGTGCCAGCAGCCACTTGGACAGGAACGGGGAGCTGTTTTTT
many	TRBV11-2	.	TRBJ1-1	CASSLDGTLNTEAFF	TGTGCCAGCAGCTTAGATGGGACCCTGAACACTGAAGCTTTCTTT